These 13 T cell receptor beta chains were sequenced from one sample in a study of cytomegalovirus exposure and HLA in healthy donors. PCR amplification relied on 60 Vbeta primers (plus 13 Jbeta primers). The data were produced by immunoSEQ multiplex PCR, yet TCRdb's version contains in-frame clones alone and is incomplete. The sample has 150,000 or so clones; more than 75% are singletons. The specimen was PBMCs. Receptors originate from a man aged 30-40 years in good health and CMV-seropositive.

The chain carries TRBV5-4 and TRBJ2-2; 8 bases are a match to TRBD2. V was pared by 4 bases and J by 4 bases, with 9 bases of the junction left unmatched. Germline V gene data show CDR1 as SGHNT and CDR2 as YYREEE (reference sequence). CDR3 length: 16 residues. The CDR3 reads CASSQRLAGSTGELFF. The CDR3 coding sequence is TGTGCCAGCAGCCAAAGGCTAGCGGGCTCCACCGGGGAGCTGTTTTTT.

The V gene is TRBV27, the J gene TRBJ2-1; D ambiguous. The V gene's germline CDR1 is MNHEY and CDR2 SMNVEV (reference sequence). The CDR3 length is 16 residues. Trimming left V 6 bases short and J 3 bases short, with 18 bases between. DNA of the CDR3: TGTGCCAGCAGCCCCGTAATGGGTGGGCACTACAATGAGCAGTTCTTC. This codes for CASSPVMGGHYNEQFF.

The chain links TRBV29-1 to TRBJ2-7, with 9 positions matching TRBD1. The CDR3 consists of 14 residues. Trimming took 6 bases from V and 0 from J; bases not matched to a gene: 6. CDR1 is SQVTM and CDR2 is ANQGSEA in the germline V gene. This chain's CDR3 is CSVRTGDNSYEQYF. As DNA, the CDR3 is TGCAGCGTAAGGACAGGGGACAACTCCTACGAGCAGTACTTC.

The V gene is TRBV7-9, the J gene TRBJ2-1; the match to TRBD1 covers 8 bases. Trimming cost V 5 bases and J 1 base; bases outside gene matches: 16. Germline CDR1 is SEHNR and CDR2 is FQNEAQ (reference sequence). The CDR3 consists of 19 residues. For the CDR3, the DNA is TGTGCCAGCAGCCCGGCCTCTGAGGACAGGGAGAGGTCCTACAATGAGCAGTTCTTC. Its protein is CASSPASEDRERSYNEQFF.

This clone was observed a handful of times. J is TRBJ1-1 and V is TRBV7-6; tentative D call: TRBD1 (6 bases). The CDR3 runs 13 residues. Trimming shortened V by 3 bases and J by 9 bases, and 14 bases separated the two germline ends. Germline CDR1 SGHVS, CDR2 FNYEAQ. The CDR3 DNA sequence: TGTGCCAGCAGCTTCTTGGTGGGACATCAAGCTTTCTTT. Amino acid sequence: CASSFLVGHQAFF.

This clone came up once. The rearrangement links TRBV7-3 to TRBJ2-3; 10 positions match TRBD2. Germline assignment: CDR1 SGHTA and CDR2 FQGTGA. This CDR3 is built from 15 residues. Unmatched junction bases numbered 5, after V lost 4 bases and J lost 4 bases. CDR3 nucleotide sequence: TGTGCCAGCAGCTCTAGCGGGAGCCTAGCAGATACGCAGTATTTT. As protein: CASSSSGSLADTQYF.

The chain joins TRBV10-3 to TRBJ1-4; 7 bases map to TRBD1. The CDR3 is made up of 13 amino acids. The V gene's germline CDR1 is ENHRY and CDR2 SYGVKD. V was pared by 5 bases and J by 6 bases, with 3 bases of the junction left unmatched. CDR3 residues: CAISTGQDEKLFF. CDR3 nucleotides: TGTGCCATCAGTACCGGACAGGATGAAAAACTGTTTTTT.

The genes are TRBV27 and TRBJ2-1; D perhaps matches TRBD1 (6 bases). Trimming stripped 6 bases from V and 5 bases from J, with 11 bases between. The CDR3 loop spans 13 amino acids. Germline lookup yields CDR1 MNHEY and CDR2 SMNVEV (reference sequence). CDR3 region: CASRSGVHNEQFF. CDR3 DNA: TGTGCCAGCAGATCAGGGGTGCACAATGAGCAGTTCTTC.

This chain links TRBV5-5 with TRBJ1-4; no definite D call. CDR3 size: 11 residues. V lost 3 bases to trimming and J lost 7 bases, with 4 bases between them. Germline-derived CDR1 and CDR2 are SGHKS and YYEKEE (reference sequence). The DNA for the CDR3 is TGTGCCAGCAGCTCGGTTGAAAAACTGTTTTTT. Its protein is CASSSVEKLFF.

The V call is TRBV4-1, the J call TRBJ2-3; TRBD2 aligns across 14 bases. The ends lost 4 bases at V and 4 bases at J; junction bases unmatched: 1. The CDR3 has 15 amino acids. From germline, CDR1 is MGHRA and CDR2 YSYEKL. The CDR3 sequence is CASSPTSGRADTQYF. For the CDR3, the DNA is TGCGCCAGCAGCCCGACTAGCGGGAGGGCAGATACGCAGTATTTT.

The chain couples TRBV5-8 to TRBJ2-5; no clear D gene. V was cut by 5 bases and J by 4 bases, with 6 bases left in between. The CDR3 loop spans 11 amino acids. CDR1 SGHTS and CDR2 YDEGEE come from the germline V gene. CDR3 in amino acids: CASRQIETQYF. The CDR3 DNA sequence: TGTGCCAGCAGACAGATAGAGACCCAGTACTTC.

Note on this clone: Other DNA sequences in this sample translate to the same CDR3. The chain employs TRBV4-1 and TRBJ2-3; D uncertain. CDR1 MGHRA and CDR2 YSYEKL come from the germline V gene. Trimming left V 0 bases short and J 3 bases short, with 4 bases between. The length of the CDR3 is 13 residues. The chain's CDR3 is CASSQDPTDTQYF. CDR3 coding DNA: TGCGCCAGCAGCCAAGACCCTACAGATACGCAGTATTTT.

The CDR3 DNA follows: TGTGCCAGCAGTGTAGTGGGCACCAATCAGCCCCAGCATTTT. Amino acid sequence: CASSVVGTNQPQHF. The chain has TRBV6-1 and TRBJ1-5; D is undetermined. CDR1 is MNHNS and CDR2 is SASEGT in the germline V gene. Trimming took 4 bases from V and 3 from J, leaving 10 bases between them. The CDR3 runs 14 residues.